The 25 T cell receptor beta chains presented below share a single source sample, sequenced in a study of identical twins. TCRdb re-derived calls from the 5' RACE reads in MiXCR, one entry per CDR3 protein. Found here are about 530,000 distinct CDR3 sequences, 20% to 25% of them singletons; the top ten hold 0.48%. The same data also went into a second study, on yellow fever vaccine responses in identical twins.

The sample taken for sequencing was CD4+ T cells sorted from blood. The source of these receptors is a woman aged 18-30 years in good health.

The CDR3: CASSLGRDGEQYF. The CDR3, as DNA: TGCGCCAGCAGCTTGGGGCGGGACGGCGAGCAGTACTTC. V is TRBV5-1 and J is TRBJ2-7; D possibly corresponds to TRBD2 (6 bases). Trimming stripped 0 bases from V and 6 bases from J, with 10 bases between. The CDR3 has 13 residues. Germline values: CDR1 SGHRS, CDR2 YFSETQ.

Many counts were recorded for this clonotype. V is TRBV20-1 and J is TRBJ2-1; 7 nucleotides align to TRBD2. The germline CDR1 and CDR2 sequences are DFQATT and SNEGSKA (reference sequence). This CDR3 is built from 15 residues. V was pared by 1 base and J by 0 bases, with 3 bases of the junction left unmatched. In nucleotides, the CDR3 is TGCAGTGCTAGAGTGGGCGGGAGCTCCTACAATGAGCAGTTCTTC. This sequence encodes CSARVGGSSYNEQFF.

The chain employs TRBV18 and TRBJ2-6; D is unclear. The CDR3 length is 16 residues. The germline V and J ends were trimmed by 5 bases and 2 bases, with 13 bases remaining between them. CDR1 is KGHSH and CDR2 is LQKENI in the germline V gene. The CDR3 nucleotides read TGTGCCAGCTCATCGCCTTTTAGACCTGGGGCCAACGTCCTGACTTTC. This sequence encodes CASSSPFRPGANVLTF.

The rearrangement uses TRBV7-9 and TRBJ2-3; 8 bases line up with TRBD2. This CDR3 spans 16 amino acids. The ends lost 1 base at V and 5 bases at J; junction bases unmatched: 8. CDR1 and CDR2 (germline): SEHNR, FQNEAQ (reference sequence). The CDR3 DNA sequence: TGTGCCAGCAGCTTAGTAGGTAGCGGGACTGGAGATACGCAGTATTTT. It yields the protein CASSLVGSGTGDTQYF.

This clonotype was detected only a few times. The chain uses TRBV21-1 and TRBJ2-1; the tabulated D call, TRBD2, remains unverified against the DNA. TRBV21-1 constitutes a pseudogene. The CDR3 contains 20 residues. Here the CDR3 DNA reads TGTGCCAGCGAATTCTCTCCTCTAGCGGGAGGCCCTTGTATCGCGGATGAGCAGTTCTTC. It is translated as CASEFSPLAGGPCIADEQFF.

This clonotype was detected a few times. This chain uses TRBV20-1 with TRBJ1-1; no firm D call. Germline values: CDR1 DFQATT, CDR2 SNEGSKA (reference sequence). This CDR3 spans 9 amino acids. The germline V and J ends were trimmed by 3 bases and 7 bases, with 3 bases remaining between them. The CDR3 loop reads CSASNEAFF. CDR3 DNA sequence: TGCAGTGCTAGTAATGAAGCTTTCTTT.

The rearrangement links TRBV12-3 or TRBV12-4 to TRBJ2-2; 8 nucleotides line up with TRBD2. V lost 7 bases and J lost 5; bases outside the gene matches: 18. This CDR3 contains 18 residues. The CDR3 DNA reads TGTGCCAGCACCCCTTGGGGTAGCGGGACGTCGGGAACCGGGGAGCTGTTTTTT. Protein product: CASTPWGSGTSGTGELFF.

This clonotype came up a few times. CDR3: CSARWVAYNEQFF. The CDR3 bases are TGCAGTGCCCGGTGGGTGGCCTACAATGAGCAGTTCTTC. The chain joins TRBV20-1 to TRBJ2-1; D is ambiguous. Germline values: CDR1 DFQATT, CDR2 SNEGSKA (reference sequence). The V end lost 6 bases, the J end lost 2 bases, and 11 bases lay between the germline ends. This CDR3 contains 13 residues.

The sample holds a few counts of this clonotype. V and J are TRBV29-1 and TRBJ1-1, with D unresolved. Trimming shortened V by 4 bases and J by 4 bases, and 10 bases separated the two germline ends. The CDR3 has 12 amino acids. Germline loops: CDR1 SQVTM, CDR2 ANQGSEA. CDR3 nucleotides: TGCAGCGTTGGAAGGGATAGCACTGAAGCTTTCTTT. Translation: CSVGRDSTEAFF.

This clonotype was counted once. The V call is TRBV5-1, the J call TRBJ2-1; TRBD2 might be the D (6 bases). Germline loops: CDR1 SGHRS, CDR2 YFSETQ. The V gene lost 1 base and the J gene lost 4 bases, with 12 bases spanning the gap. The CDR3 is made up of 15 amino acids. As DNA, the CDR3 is TGCGCCAGCAGCTTGTCGGGGGAGCCATACAATGAGCAGTTCTTC. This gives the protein CASSLSGEPYNEQFF. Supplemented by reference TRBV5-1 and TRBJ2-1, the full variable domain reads KAGVTQTPRYLIKTRGQQVTLSCSPISGHRSVSWYQQTPGQGLQFLFEYFSETQRNKGNFPGRFSGRQFSNSRSEMNVSTLELGDSALYLCASSLSGEPYNEQFFGPGTRLTVL.

The CDR3 coding sequence is TGCGCCAGCAGCCACAGGGGGCGGAACACTGAAGCTTTCTTT. This translates into CASSHRGRNTEAFF. The gene calls are TRBV10-2 and TRBJ1-1; the match to TRBD1 covers 9 bases. CDR1 and CDR2 (germline): WSHSY, SAAADI. The CDR3 covers 14 residues. The ends lost 6 bases at V and 1 base at J; junction bases unmatched: 3.

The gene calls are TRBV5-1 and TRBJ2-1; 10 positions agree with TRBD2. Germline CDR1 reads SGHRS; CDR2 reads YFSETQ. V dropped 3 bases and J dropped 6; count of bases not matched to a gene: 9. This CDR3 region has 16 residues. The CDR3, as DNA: TGCGCCAGCAGCTCAGCACCTAGCGGGAGTGGCAATGAGCAGTTCTTC. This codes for CASSSAPSGSGNEQFF.

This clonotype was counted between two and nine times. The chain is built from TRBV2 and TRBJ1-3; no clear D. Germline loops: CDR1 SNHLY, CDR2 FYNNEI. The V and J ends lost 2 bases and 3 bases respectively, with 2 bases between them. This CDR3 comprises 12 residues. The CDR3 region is CASSEYGNTIYF. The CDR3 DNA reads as TGTGCCAGCAGTGAATATGGAAACACCATATATTTT.

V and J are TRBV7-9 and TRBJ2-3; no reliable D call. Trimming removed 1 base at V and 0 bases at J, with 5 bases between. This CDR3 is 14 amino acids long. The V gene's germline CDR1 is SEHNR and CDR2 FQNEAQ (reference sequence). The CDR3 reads CASSLGWSTDTQYF. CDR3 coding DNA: TGTGCCAGCAGCTTAGGCTGGAGCACAGATACGCAGTATTTT.

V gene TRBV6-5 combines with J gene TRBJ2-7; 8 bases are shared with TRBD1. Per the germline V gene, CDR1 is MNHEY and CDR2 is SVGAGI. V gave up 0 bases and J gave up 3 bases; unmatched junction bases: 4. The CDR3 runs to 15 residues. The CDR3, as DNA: TGTGCCAGCAGTTACTCTTCACAGGGGGTCTACGAGCAGTACGTC. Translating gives CASSYSSQGVYEQYV.

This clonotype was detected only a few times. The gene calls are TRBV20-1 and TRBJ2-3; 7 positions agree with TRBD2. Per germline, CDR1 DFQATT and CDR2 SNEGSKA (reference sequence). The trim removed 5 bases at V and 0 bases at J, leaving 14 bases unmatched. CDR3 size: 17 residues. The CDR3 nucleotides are TGCAGTGCTGGAGGTGGGTCCGGCGGGGGTAGCACAGATACGCAGTATTTT. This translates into CSAGGGSGGGSTDTQYF.

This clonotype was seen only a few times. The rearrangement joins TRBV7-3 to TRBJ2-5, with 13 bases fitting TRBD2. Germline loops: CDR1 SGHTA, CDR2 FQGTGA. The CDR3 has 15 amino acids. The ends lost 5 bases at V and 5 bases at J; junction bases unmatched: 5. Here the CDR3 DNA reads TGTGCCAGCAGCCCGGGACTAGCGGGAATGGAGACCCAGTACTTC. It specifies CASSPGLAGMETQYF.

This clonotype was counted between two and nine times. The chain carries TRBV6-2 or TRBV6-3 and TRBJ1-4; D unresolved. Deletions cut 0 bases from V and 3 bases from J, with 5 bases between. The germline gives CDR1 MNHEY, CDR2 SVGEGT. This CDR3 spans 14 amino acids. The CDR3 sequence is CASSYSGPNEKLFF. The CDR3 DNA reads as TGTGCCAGCAGTTACTCTGGACCTAATGAAAAACTGTTTTTT.

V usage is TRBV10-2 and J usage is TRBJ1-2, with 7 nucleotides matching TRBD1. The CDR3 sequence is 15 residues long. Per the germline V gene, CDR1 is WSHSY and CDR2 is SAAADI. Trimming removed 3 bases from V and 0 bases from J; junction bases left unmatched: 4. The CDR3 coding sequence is TGCGCCAGCAGTGACCGGGACAGAGCTAACTATGGCTACACCTTC. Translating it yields CASSDRDRANYGYTF.

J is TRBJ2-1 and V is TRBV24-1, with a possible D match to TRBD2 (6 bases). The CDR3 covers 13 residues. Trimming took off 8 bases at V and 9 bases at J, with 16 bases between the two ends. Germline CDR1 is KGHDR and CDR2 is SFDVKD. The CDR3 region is CATTGGAGGEQFF. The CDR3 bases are TGTGCCACCACCGGTGGGGCCGGGGGTGAGCAGTTCTTC.

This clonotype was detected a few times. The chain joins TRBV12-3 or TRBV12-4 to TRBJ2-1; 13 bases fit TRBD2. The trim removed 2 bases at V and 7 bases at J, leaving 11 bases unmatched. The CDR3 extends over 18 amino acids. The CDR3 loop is CASSLIARTSGSYNEQFF. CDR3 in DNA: TGTGCCAGCAGTTTAATTGCCCGGACTAGCGGGAGTTATAATGAGCAGTTCTTC.

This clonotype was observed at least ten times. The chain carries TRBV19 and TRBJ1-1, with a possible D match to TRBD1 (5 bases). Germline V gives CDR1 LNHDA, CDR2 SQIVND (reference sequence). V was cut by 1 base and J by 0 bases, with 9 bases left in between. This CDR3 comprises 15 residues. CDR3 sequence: CASSIVGPVNTEAFF. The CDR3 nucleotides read TGTGCCAGTAGTATAGTGGGGCCAGTGAACACTGAAGCTTTCTTT.

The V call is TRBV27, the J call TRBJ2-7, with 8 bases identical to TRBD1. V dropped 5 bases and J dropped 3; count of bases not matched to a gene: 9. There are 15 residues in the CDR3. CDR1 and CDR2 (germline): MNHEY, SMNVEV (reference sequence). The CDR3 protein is CASSRDRGWFYEQYV. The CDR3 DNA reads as TGTGCCAGCAGTCGCGACAGGGGATGGTTCTACGAGCAGTACGTC.

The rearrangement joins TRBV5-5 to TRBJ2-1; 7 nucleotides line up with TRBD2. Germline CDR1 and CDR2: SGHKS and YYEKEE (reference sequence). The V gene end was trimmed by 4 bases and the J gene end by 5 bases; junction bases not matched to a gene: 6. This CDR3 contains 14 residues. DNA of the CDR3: TGTGCCAGCAGCCGACTAGCCATTAACAATGAGCAGTTCTTC. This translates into CASSRLAINNEQFF. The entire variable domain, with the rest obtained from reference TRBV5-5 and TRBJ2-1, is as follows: DAGVTQSPTHLIKTRGQQVTLRCSPISGHKSVSWYQQVLGQGPQFIFQYYEKEERGRGNFPDRFSARQFPNYSSELNVNALLLGDSALYLCASSRLAINNEQFFGPGTRLTVL.

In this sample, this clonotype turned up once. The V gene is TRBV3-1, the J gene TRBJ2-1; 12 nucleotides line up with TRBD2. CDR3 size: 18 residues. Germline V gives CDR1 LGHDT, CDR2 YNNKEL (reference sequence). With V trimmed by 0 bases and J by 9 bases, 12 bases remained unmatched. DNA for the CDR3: TGTGCCAGCAGCCAAGAGAGTGGCCTAGCGGGAGGGCCCGGTGAGCAGTTCTTC. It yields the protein CASSQESGLAGGPGEQFF.